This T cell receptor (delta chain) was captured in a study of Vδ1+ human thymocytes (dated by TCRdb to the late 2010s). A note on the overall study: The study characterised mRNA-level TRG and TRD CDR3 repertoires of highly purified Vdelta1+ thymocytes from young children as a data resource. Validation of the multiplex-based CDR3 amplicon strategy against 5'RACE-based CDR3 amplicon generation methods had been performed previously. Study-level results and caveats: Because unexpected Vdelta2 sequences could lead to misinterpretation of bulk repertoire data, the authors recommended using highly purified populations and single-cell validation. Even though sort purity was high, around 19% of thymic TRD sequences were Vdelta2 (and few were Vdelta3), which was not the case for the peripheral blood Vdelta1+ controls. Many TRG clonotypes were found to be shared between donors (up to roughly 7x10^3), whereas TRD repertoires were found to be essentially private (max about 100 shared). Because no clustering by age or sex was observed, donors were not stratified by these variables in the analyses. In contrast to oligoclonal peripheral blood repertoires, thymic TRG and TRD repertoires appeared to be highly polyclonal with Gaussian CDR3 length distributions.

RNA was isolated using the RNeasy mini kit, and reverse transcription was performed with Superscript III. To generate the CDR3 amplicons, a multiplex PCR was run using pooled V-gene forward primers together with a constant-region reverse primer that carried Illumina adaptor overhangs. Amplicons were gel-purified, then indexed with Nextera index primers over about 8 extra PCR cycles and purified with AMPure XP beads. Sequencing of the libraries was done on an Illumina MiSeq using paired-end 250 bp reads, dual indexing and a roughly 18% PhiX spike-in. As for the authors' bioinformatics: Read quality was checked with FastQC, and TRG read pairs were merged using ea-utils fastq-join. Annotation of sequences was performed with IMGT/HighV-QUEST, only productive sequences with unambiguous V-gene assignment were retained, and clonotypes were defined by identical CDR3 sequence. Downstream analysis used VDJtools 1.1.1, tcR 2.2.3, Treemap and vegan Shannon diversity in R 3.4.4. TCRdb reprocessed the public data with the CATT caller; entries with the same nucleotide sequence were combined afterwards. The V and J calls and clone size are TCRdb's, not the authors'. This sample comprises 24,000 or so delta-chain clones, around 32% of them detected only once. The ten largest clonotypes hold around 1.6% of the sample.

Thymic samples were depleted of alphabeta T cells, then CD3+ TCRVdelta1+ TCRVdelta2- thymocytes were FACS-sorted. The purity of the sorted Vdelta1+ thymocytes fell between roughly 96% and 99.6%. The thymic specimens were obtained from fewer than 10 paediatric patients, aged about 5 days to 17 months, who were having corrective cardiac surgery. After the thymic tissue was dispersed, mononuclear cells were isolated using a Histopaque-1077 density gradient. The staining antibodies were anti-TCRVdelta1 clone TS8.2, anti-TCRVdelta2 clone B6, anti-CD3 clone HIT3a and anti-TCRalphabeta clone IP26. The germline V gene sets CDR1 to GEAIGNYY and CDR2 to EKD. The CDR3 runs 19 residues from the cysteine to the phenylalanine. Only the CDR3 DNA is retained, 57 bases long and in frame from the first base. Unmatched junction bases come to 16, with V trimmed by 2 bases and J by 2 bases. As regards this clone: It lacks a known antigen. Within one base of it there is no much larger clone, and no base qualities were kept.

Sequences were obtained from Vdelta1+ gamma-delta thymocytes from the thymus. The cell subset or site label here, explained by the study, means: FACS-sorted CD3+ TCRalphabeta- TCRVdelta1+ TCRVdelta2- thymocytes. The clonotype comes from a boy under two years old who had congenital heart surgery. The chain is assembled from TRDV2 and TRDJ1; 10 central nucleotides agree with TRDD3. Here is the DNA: TGTGCCTGTGACAACGTTATACTGGGGGATGCGAATGGTACCGATAAACTCATCTTT. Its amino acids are CACDNVILGDANGTDKLIF.